These 7 T cell receptor beta chains originate from one sample sequenced in a study of shared clonotypes between healthy human individuals (dated by TCRdb to the early 2020s). The protocol used for the library was the immunoSEQ multiplex PCR assay. TCRdb provides this immuneACCESS table in a form limited to in-frame rearrangements. Some clones are lacking; in checked studies, under half of them reflect an unresolved V gene, and why the rest are absent is not known. This sample holds approximately 480,000 clones; approximately 79% were observed only once. In total, the top ten clones hold around 13% of the sample. Sequences were obtained from PBMCs. Every receptor here comes from a woman between 35 and 50 years old in good health. Some clones in this sample may be carry-over from other donors' samples.

The rearrangement links TRBV29-1 to TRBJ2-1; 8 bases line up with TRBD1. Trimming took 6 bases from V and 0 from J; bases not matched to a gene: 7. The CDR3 totals 15 residues. CDR1 SQVTM and CDR2 ANQGSEA come from the germline V gene. CDR3 in DNA: TGCAGCGTCCCGGGACAGGCGAGCTCCTACAATGAGCAGTTCTTC. Translated: CSVPGQASSYNEQFF.

The chain is built from TRBV2 and TRBJ2-2, with D perhaps TRBD2 (6 bases). Germline loops: CDR1 SNHLY, CDR2 FYNNEI. CDR3 length: 14 amino acids. Trimming removed 6 bases at V and 3 bases at J, with 11 bases between. The DNA of the CDR3 is TGTGCCAGCAGGGGAATAGCGGACACCGGGGAGCTGTTTTTT. Its protein is CASRGIADTGELFF.

A single count supports this clone. The chain couples TRBV27 to TRBJ2-1; 11 bases match TRBD2. V lost 6 bases, J lost 9 bases, and 10 bases stayed unmatched. This CDR3 has 15 residues. The germline V gene encodes CDR1 MNHEY and CDR2 SMNVEV (reference sequence). CDR3 bases: TGTGCCAGCAGCTCGACTAGCGGGATAAAATTTGAGCAGTTCTTC. Amino acids: CASSSTSGIKFEQFF.

The CDR3: CASSQLTGGGYEQYF. DNA of the CDR3: TGCGCCAGCAGCCAGCTAACAGGGGGAGGCTACGAGCAGTACTTC. The chain employs TRBV4-3 and TRBJ2-7; 8 bases are a match to TRBD1. The CDR3 spans 15 residues. Losses at the gene ends were 3 bases for V and 3 bases for J; bases not matched to a gene: 7. Germline V gives CDR1 LGHNA, CDR2 YSLEER.

The chain carries TRBV30 and TRBJ2-3, with unresolved D. V shed 0 bases and J shed 3 bases, with 10 bases lying between them. This CDR3 has 14 amino acids. Germline CDR1 and CDR2: GTSNPN and SVGIG (reference sequence). CDR3 coding DNA: TGTGCCTGGAGTGTAGTTGTTGGGACAGATACGCAGTATTTT. It is translated as CAWSVVVGTDTQYF.

The chain uses TRBV7-9 and TRBJ2-7; D is undetermined. The CDR3 is 12 residues long. In germline, CDR1 is SEHNR, CDR2 FQNEAQ (reference sequence). V dropped 11 bases and J dropped 2 bases, with 13 bases sitting between them. The CDR3 loop reads CASTASAYEQYF. CDR3 coding DNA: TGTGCCTCTACCGCGTCAGCCTACGAGCAGTACTTC.

The chain has TRBV4-1 and TRBJ2-7; TRBD2 might be the D (6 bases). Germline V CDR1 and CDR2: MGHRA, YSYEKL. The V and J ends lost 5 bases and 2 bases respectively, with 19 bases between them. This CDR3 region has 16 residues. The CDR3: CASSWPLDGGPYEQYF. CDR3 DNA sequence: TGCGCCAGCAGCTGGCCCTTGGATGGAGGGCCCTACGAGCAGTACTTC.